Listed here is a single TCR beta chain. How the authors handled the data: Scientists estimated how many nucleated cells there were by amplifying reference gene primers. TCRdb's copy holds only in-frame clones and misses some; the assay was immunoSEQ multiplex PCR. V, J and clone size are taken as reported in that table, and D and trimming were inferred from the DNA itself. In the table there are 250,000 to 300,000 clones, 75% to 90% of which are singletons. The data originate from a study of blood T cell repertoires in COVID-19. Study information: COVID-19 samples, acute and convalescent, were from the United States, Italy and Spain.

Germline-derived CDR1 and CDR2 are SNHLY and FYNNEI. The CDR3 runs 17 residues. Trimming cost V 8 bases and J 0 bases; bases outside gene matches: 11. The chain joins TRBV2 to TRBJ1-2; 11 nucleotides align to TRBD1. The sequence derives from an older woman with acute or convalescent COVID-19. Specimen: peripheral blood. The CDR3 region is CASHNRDRGRANYGYTF. DNA for the CDR3: TGTGCCAGCCATAATCGGGACAGGGGGAGGGCTAACTATGGCTACACCTTC.